The sample holds a few counts of the clone carrying this TCR beta chain. This sample is part of a study of T cells after yellow fever vaccination. Study as a whole: Where fractions had low cell numbers, libraries were prepared from them with the SMART-Seq v4 Ultra Low Input RNA kit.

5'RACE template switching produced TCR cDNA carrying a universal primer site and UMIs. TCRdb itself ran the 5' RACE reads through MiXCR, one entry per CDR3 protein. The table lists some 600,000 distinct CDR3 sequences, roughly 17% of them singletons. There are 12 residues in the CDR3. V lost 3 bases and J 7 bases, leaving 6 bases between the germline ends. From germline, CDR1 is SGHVS and CDR2 FNYEAQ. Sequences were derived from PBMCs, sampled 4 to 5 days after the first yellow fever vaccination. This sequence originates from a man in his late teens or twenties who received the YFV17D yellow fever vaccine. V gene TRBV7-6 combines with J gene TRBJ2-2; D not resolved. CDR3 protein: CASSFSIGELFF. Here the CDR3 DNA reads TGTGCCAGCAGCTTTTCGATCGGGGAGCTGTTTTTT.